Listed below are T cell receptor beta chains from one sample, sequenced in a study of CD8 T cells in ankylosing spondylitis. TCRdb reanalysed the 5' RACE reads using MiXCR and keeps one entry per CDR3 protein. Of roughly 170,000 distinct CDR3 sequences in the sample, roughly 10% were seen once. Sample: blood, either unsorted or a sorted T cell fraction (not recorded which). These receptors were collected from a female donor with ankylosing spondylitis or in good health (not recorded which). The CDR3 runs from the conserved cysteine through the conserved F or W. D genes are given only for firm matches. Clone size is shown for a subset of rows, as once, few, many or a class of expanded clone.

d_gene	abundance	j_gene	v_gene	len	CDR3aa	CDR3nt
.	.	TRBJ2-1	TRBV7-9	14	CASSPGTGDNEQFF	TGTGCCAGCAGCCCCGGGACTGGCGACAATGAGCAGTTCTTC
TRBD1	few	TRBJ1-1	TRBV27	12	CASRGGGAEAFF	TGTGCCAGCCGAGGAGGGGGCGCTGAAGCTTTCTTT
TRBD2	few	TRBJ2-1	TRBV6-1	17	CASSPDRLAGGLNEQFF	TGTGCCAGCAGCCCCGACCGACTAGCGGGGGGCCTTAATGAGCAGTTCTTC
.	many	TRBJ1-1	TRBV5-1	14	CASSLHGQNTEAFF	TGCGCCAGCAGCTTGCACGGACAGAACACTGAAGCTTTCTTT
.	.	TRBJ2-5	TRBV28	15	CASSPRGPRPETQYF	TGTGCCAGCAGTCCCCGGGGGCCCCGGCCTGAGACCCAGTACTTC
.	.	TRBJ2-2	TRBV11-3	14	CASSDRDTLGELFF	TGTGCCAGCAGCGACCGGGACACCCTGGGGGAGCTGTTTTTT
.	many	TRBJ1-2	TRBV7-2	14	CASSLGGPTYGYTF	TGTGCCAGCAGCTTAGGGGGTCCTACCTATGGCTACACCTTC
.	many	TRBJ2-6	TRBV27	16	CASSFIGGLGANVLTF	TGTGCCAGCAGTTTTATTGGGGGGCTTGGGGCCAACGTCCTGACTTTC
.	few	TRBJ1-1	TRBV29-1	10	CSVDQEEAFF	TGCAGCGTTGATCAAGAAGAAGCTTTCTTT
.	.	TRBJ2-7	TRBV12-3/TRBV12-4	19	CASSSQGPVVRRTGNEQYF	TGTGCCAGCAGTAGTCAGGGGCCCGTTGTTCGCAGGACCGGCAACGAGCAGTACTTC
.	.	TRBJ2-7	TRBV19	15	CASTSALSPAYEQYF	TGTGCCAGTACCTCCGCCCTTTCTCCAGCCTACGAGCAGTACTTC
.	few	TRBJ1-5	TRBV6-2/TRBV6-3	15	CASSSGQGSNQPQHF	TGTGCCAGCAGTTCGGGGCAGGGGTCCAATCAGCCCCAGCATTTT
TRBD2	many	TRBJ2-2	TRBV7-9	13	CASLAEPTGELFF	TGTGCCAGCCTAGCGGAGCCCACCGGGGAGCTGTTTTTT